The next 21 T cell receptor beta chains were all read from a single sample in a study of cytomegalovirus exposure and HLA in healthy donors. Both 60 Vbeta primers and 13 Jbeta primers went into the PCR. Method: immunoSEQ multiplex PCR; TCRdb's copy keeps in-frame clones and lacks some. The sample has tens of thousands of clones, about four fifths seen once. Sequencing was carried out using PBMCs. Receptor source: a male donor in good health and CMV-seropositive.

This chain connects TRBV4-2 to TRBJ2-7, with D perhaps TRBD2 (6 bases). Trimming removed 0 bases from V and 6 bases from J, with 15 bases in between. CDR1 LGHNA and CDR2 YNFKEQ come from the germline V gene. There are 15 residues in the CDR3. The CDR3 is CASSQDFGGASEQYF. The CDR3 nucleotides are TGTGCCAGCAGCCAAGATTTTGGAGGGGCAAGCGAGCAGTACTTC.

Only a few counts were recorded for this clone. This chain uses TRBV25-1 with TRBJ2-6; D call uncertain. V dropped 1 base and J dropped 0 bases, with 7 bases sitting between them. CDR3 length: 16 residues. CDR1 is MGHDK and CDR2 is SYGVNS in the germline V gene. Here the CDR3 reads CASSEFKRSGANVLTF. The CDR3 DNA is TGTGCCAGCAGTGAATTTAAGCGCTCTGGGGCCAACGTCCTGACTTTC.

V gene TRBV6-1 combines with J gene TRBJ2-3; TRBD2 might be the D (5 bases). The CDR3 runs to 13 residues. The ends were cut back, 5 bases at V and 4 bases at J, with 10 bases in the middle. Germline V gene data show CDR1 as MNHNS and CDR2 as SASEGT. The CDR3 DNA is TGTGCCAGCAGTTTTAGAGGGCCAGATACGCAGTATTTT. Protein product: CASSFRGPDTQYF.

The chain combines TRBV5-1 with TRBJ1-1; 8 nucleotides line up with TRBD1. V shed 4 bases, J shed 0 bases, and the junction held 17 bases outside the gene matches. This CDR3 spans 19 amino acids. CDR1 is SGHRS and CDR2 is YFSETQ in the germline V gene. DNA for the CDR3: TGCGCCAGCAGCACCGACCTGACAGGGGAAACGGGTATGAACACTGAAGCTTTCTTT. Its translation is CASSTDLTGETGMNTEAFF.

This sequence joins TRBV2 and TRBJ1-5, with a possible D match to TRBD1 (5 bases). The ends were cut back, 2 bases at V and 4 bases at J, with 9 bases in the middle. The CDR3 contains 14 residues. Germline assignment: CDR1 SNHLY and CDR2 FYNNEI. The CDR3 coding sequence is TGTGCCAGCAGTGAACAGGGAGGGAATCAGCCCCAGCATTTT. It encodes CASSEQGGNQPQHF.

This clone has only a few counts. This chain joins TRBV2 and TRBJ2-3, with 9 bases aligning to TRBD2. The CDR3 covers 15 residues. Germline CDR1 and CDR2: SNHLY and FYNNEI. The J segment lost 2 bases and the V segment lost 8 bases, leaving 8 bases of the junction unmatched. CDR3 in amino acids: CASRLLAGDTDTQYF. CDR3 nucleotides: TGTGCCAGCCGACTACTAGCGGGCGACACAGATACGCAGTATTTT.

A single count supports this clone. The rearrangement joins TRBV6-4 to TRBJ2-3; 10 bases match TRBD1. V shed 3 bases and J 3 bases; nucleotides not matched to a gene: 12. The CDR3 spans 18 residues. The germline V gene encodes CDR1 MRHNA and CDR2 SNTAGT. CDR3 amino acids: CASSEFDRGRVGTDTQYF. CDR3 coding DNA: TGTGCCAGCAGTGAATTCGACAGGGGGCGAGTTGGGACAGATACGCAGTATTTT.

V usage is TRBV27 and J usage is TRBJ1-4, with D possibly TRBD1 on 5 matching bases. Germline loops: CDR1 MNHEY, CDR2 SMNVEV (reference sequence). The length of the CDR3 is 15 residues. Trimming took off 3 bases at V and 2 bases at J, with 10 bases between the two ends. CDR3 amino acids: CASSFRVSTNEKLFF. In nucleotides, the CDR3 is TGTGCCAGCAGTTTCAGGGTTAGCACTAATGAAAAACTGTTTTTT.

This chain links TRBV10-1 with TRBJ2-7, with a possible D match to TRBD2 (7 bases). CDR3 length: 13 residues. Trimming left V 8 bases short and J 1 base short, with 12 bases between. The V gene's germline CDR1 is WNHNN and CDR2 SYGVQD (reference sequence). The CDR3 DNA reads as TGCGCCAGCCAAAGGGGGGGTTCCTACGAGCAGTACTTC. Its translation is CASQRGGSYEQYF.

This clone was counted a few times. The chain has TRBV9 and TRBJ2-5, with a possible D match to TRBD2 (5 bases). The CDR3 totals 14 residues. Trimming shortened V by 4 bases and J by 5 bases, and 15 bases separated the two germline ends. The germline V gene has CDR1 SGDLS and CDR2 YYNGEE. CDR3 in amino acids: CASSLEGGVETQYF. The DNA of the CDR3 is TGTGCCAGCAGCCTCGAGGGTGGAGTCGAGACCCAGTACTTC.

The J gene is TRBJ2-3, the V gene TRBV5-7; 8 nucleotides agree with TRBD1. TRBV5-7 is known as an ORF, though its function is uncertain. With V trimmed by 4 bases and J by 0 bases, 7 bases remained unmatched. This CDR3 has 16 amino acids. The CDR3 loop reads CASSEETGVSTDTQYF. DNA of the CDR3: TGTGCCAGCAGCGAAGAGACAGGGGTAAGCACAGATACGCAGTATTTT.

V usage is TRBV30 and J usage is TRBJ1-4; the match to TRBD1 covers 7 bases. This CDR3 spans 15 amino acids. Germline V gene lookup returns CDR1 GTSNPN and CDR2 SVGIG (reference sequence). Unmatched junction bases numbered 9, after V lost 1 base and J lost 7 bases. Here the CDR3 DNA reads TGTGCCTGGAGTGCTACGACAGGGCCAAGTGAAAAACTGTTTTTT. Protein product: CAWSATTGPSEKLFF.

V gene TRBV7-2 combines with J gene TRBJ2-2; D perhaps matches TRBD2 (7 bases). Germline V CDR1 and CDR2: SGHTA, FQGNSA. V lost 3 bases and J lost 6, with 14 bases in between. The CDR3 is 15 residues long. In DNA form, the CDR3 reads TGTGCCAGCAGCTTGAAGGGGGGGCCCCCCGGGGAGCTGTTTTTT. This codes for CASSLKGGPPGELFF.

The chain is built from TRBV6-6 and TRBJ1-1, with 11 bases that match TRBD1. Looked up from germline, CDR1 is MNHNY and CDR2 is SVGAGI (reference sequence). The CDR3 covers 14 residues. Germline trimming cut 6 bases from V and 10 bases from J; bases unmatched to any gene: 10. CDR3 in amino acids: CASSDSGTGGGAFF. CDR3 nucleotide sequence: TGTGCCAGCAGCGACTCCGGGACAGGGGGGGGAGCTTTCTTT.

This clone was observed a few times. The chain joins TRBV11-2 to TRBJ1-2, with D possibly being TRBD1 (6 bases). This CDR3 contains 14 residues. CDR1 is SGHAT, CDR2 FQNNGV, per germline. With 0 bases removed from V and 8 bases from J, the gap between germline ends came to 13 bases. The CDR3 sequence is CASSLDTGIRGYTF. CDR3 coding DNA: TGTGCCAGCAGCTTAGACACAGGGATCCGGGGCTACACCTTC.

In nucleotides, the CDR3 is TGCGCCAGCAGAACCACAGGGCTGGGGGTCGGGGAGCTGTTTTTT. Its translation is CASRTTGLGVGELFF. The J gene is TRBJ2-2, the V gene TRBV23-1; a weak D match, TRBD1 (6 bases). TRBV23-1 is treated as an ORF (open reading frame) with a function not yet certain. The CDR3 spans 15 residues. V lost 6 bases and J 7 bases, leaving 18 bases between the germline ends.

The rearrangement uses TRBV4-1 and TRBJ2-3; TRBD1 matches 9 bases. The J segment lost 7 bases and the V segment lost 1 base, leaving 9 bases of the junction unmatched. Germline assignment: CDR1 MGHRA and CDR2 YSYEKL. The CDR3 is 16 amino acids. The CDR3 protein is CASSQGVQGALNTQYF. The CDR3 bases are TGCGCCAGCAGCCAAGGAGTACAGGGGGCGCTGAATACGCAGTATTTT.

DNA for the CDR3: TGTGCCAGCAGCCGGACAGGGATGGGACAGCCCCAGCATTTT. Encoded protein: CASSRTGMGQPQHF. This rearrangement joins TRBV7-2 to TRBJ1-5; TRBD1 agrees at 8 bases. The CDR3 has 14 amino acids. Trimming took 5 bases from V and 7 from J; bases not matched to a gene: 7. CDR1 is SGHTA, CDR2 FQGNSA, per germline.

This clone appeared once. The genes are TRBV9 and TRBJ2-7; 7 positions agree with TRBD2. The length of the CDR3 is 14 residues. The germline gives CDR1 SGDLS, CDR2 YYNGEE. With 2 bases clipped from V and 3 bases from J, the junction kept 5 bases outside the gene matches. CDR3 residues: CASSVGGAYYEQYF. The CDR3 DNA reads TGTGCCAGCAGCGTGGGAGGGGCTTACTACGAGCAGTACTTC.

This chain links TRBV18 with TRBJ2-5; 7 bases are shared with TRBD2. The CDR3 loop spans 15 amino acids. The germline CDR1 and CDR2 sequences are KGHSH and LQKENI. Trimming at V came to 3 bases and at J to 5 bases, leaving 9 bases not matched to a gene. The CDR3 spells CASSPLPTSAETQYF. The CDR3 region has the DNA TGTGCCAGCTCACCTCTCCCTACTAGCGCGGAGACCCAGTACTTC.

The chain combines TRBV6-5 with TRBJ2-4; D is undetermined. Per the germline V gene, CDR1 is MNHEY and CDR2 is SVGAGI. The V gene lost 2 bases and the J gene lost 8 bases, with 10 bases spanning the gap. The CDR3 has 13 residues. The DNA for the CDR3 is TGTGCCAGCAGTTACCGCAGTGGTGACATTCAGTACTTC. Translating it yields CASSYRSGDIQYF.